This TCR beta chain was identified during a study of blood T cell repertoires in COVID-19. Study details: COVID-19 samples, acute and convalescent, were from the United States, Italy and Spain.

The V and J ends lost 6 bases and 0 bases, in that order; junction bases with no gene match: 7. In germline, CDR1 is LGHDT, CDR2 YNNKEL (reference sequence). The CDR3 contains 15 residues. Each recovered donor of Cohort 3 presented with two negative PCRs, clearance, or symptom resolution. The method was immunoSEQ multiplex PCR; TCRdb's version includes in-frame clones alone and lacks a portion of them. Found here are 150,000 to 200,000 clones, roughly 80% of them singletons; the top ten hold 3% to 3.5%. This chain joins TRBV3-1 (or the pseudogene TRBV3-2) and TRBJ1-2; 7 bases map to TRBD1. Material: PBMCs or T cells enriched from blood (not recorded which). The TCR was taken from an older woman who had recovered from COVID-19. The CDR3, as DNA: TGTGCCAGCAGAAACTCAGACAGGGCTAACTATGGCTACACCTTC. It codes for CASRNSDRANYGYTF.